The 18 T cell receptor beta chains reported below all come from one sample, sequenced in a study of blood T cell repertoires in COVID-19. Measured with immunoSEQ multiplex PCR; TCRdb has only the in-frame clones, and not every one. The sample has about 130,000 clones; about 86% are singletons. Sequencing input: PBMCs or T cells enriched from blood (not recorded which). The source of these receptors is a man between 50 and 59 years old who had recovered from COVID-19.

This clone appeared once. The chain links TRBV6-5 to TRBJ2-1; D uncertain. This CDR3 comprises 15 residues. Germline V gene data show CDR1 as MNHEY and CDR2 as SVGAGI. V lost 0 bases, J lost 7 bases, and 13 bases lay in between. The CDR3 DNA follows: TGTGCCAGCAGTTACTCGAGCCTAGATCGAAATGAGCAGTTCTTC. This encodes CASSYSSLDRNEQFF.

The chain links TRBV5-1 to TRBJ2-5; TRBD2 aligns across 12 bases. Germline V lookup: CDR1 SGHRS, CDR2 YFSETQ. Trimming at V came to 3 bases and at J to 5 bases, leaving 14 bases not matched to a gene. The CDR3 sequence is 18 residues long. Here the CDR3 reads CASSSGTSGQWNLETQYF. DNA of the CDR3: TGCGCCAGCAGCTCCGGGACTAGCGGGCAATGGAATTTGGAGACCCAGTACTTC. The whole variable domain, remainder taken from reference TRBV5-1 and TRBJ2-5, is KAGVTQTPRYLIKTRGQQVTLSCSPISGHRSVSWYQQTPGQGLQFLFEYFSETQRNKGNFPGRFSGRQFSNSRSEMNVSTLELGDSALYLCASSSGTSGQWNLETQYFGPGTRLLVL.

The V and J genes are TRBV30 and TRBJ1-4; D is possibly TRBD1 (6 bases). This CDR3 has 19 residues. Germline assignment: CDR1 GTSNPN and CDR2 SVGIG (reference sequence). V was cut by 2 bases and J by 0 bases, with 22 bases left in between. The CDR3 loop reads CAWSHPGMAGVATNEKLFF. Written as DNA, the CDR3 is TGTGCCTGGAGTCACCCGGGGATGGCAGGGGTCGCAACTAATGAAAAACTGTTTTTT. Variable domain in full (rest from reference TRBV30 and TRBJ1-4): SQTIHQWPATLVQPVGSPLSLECTVEGTSNPNLYWYRQAAGRGLQLLFYSVGIGQISSEVPQNLSASRPQDRQFILSSKKLLLSDSGFYLCAWSHPGMAGVATNEKLFFGSGTQLSVL.

The J gene is TRBJ2-3, the V gene TRBV10-3; possibly TRBD2 for D (5 bases). CDR1 and CDR2 from the germline V gene are ENHRY and SYGVKD. The CDR3 spans 14 residues. V shed 4 bases and J shed 4 bases, with 12 bases lying between them. The DNA of the CDR3 is TGTGCCATCAGTGCCGGGATGAGATCAGATACGCAGTATTTT. Its protein is CAISAGMRSDTQYF.

The chain uses TRBV10-3 and TRBJ1-4; no clear D gene. Trimming took 10 bases from V and 2 from J, leaving 11 bases between them. The CDR3 is made up of 13 amino acids. Per the germline V gene, CDR1 is ENHRY and CDR2 is SYGVKD. CDR3 loop: CATSGDTNEKLFF. The CDR3 DNA reads as TGTGCCACCTCCGGGGATACTAATGAAAAACTGTTTTTT.

This rearrangement joins TRBV11-2 to TRBJ2-1; no definite D call. The CDR3 has 12 amino acids. Per germline, CDR1 SGHAT and CDR2 FQNNGV. V lost 6 bases and J lost 4, with 7 bases in between. In DNA form, the CDR3 reads TGTGCCAGCAGGCAGTCTTACAATGAGCAGTTCTTC. Amino acids: CASRQSYNEQFF.

DNA for the CDR3: TGCGCCAGCAGCCAGACAGGGCTCGGCGAGCAGTACTTC. This gives the protein CASSQTGLGEQYF. This chain uses TRBV4-1 with TRBJ2-7; 7 nucleotides line up with TRBD1. This CDR3 is 13 amino acids long. Germline V gene sequence: CDR1 MGHRA, CDR2 YSYEKL. V lost 3 bases, J lost 6 bases, and 5 bases stayed unmatched.

The V call is TRBV5-8, the J call TRBJ2-7, with TRBD1 as a possible D gene (6 bases). Looked up from germline, CDR1 is SGHTS and CDR2 is YDEGEE. V was clipped by 2 bases and J by 9 bases, with 12 bases between them. The CDR3 consists of 12 residues. Written as DNA, the CDR3 is TGTGCCAGCAGCTTCGCAGGGGCTGTGCAGTACTTC. This gives the protein CASSFAGAVQYF.

This clone rates as medium-sized. This sequence joins TRBV14 and TRBJ1-4; 8 bases align to TRBD1. The CDR3 has 14 residues. The germline CDR1 and CDR2 sequences are SGHDN and FVKESK. After removal of 8 bases from V and 8 bases from J, the junction contained 10 bases not matched to a gene. The CDR3 sequence is CASQGARLGEKLFF. The CDR3 DNA reads as TGTGCCAGCCAGGGGGCACGGTTAGGGGAAAAACTGTTTTTT.

The chain carries TRBV29-1 and TRBJ1-6, with D uncertain. V was cut by 2 bases and J by 6 bases, with 8 bases left in between. The CDR3 has 13 residues. Germline-derived CDR1 and CDR2 are SQVTM and ANQGSEA. The CDR3 here is CSVETQANSPLHF. The CDR3 coding sequence is TGCAGCGTTGAAACCCAGGCTAATTCACCCCTCCACTTT.

V and J are TRBV7-3 and TRBJ2-1, with 9 bases aligning to TRBD2. The CDR3 length is 16 residues. With V trimmed by 5 bases and J by 0 bases, 5 bases remained unmatched. Germline CDR1 is SGHTA and CDR2 is FQGTGA. The CDR3 DNA reads as TGTGCCAGCAGCCGTGATAGCGGGAGCTCCTACAATGAGCAGTTCTTC. This translates into CASSRDSGSSYNEQFF.

V gene TRBV27 combines with J gene TRBJ2-5; 11 bases agree with TRBD2. After removal of 5 bases from V and 0 bases from J, the junction contained 2 bases not matched to a gene. This CDR3 is built from 15 residues. Germline V gene lookup returns CDR1 MNHEY and CDR2 SMNVEV (reference sequence). The CDR3 coding sequence is TGTGCCAGCAGTAAACTAGCGGGGGACCAAGAGACCCAGTACTTC. Translating gives CASSKLAGDQETQYF.

The rearrangement uses TRBV19 and TRBJ2-7; 7 positions match TRBD1. With 7 bases clipped from V and 3 bases from J, the junction kept 0 bases outside the gene matches. CDR1 is LNHDA and CDR2 is SQIVND in the germline V gene (reference sequence). The CDR3 length is 11 residues. The CDR3 sequence is CASTGGYEQYF. In DNA form, the CDR3 reads TGTGCCAGTACAGGGGGCTACGAGCAGTACTTC.

The sample holds one count of this clone. The chain is built from TRBV3-1 (or the pseudogene TRBV3-2) and TRBJ2-3; TRBD2 agrees at 8 bases. The germline gives CDR1 LGHDT, CDR2 YNNKEL (reference sequence). After removal of 0 bases from V and 4 bases from J, the junction contained 6 bases not matched to a gene. There are 16 residues in the CDR3. CDR3 amino acids: CASSQDAGGAADTQYF. In DNA, the CDR3 is TGTGCCAGCAGCCAAGATGCCGGGGGGGCCGCAGATACGCAGTATTTT.

This sequence joins TRBV5-1 and TRBJ1-1; D is ambiguous. The CDR3 covers 14 residues. CDR1 and CDR2 from the germline V gene are SGHRS and YFSETQ. Trimming shortened V by 5 bases and J by 1 base, and 12 bases separated the two germline ends. The DNA of the CDR3 is TGCGCCAGCAGTAAACAAAACACGAACACTGAAGCTTTCTTT. Protein: CASSKQNTNTEAFF.

This chain uses TRBV7-2 with TRBJ2-2, with a tentative D call TRBD1 (7 bases). The CDR3 runs to 19 residues. CDR1 is SGHTA, CDR2 FQGNSA, per germline. V lost 5 bases, J lost 2 bases, and 24 bases lay in between. CDR3 loop: CASSPDLGGTARNTGELFF. The CDR3 DNA is TGTGCCAGCAGCCCAGACCTAGGGGGGACAGCAAGAAACACCGGGGAGCTGTTTTTT.

This chain uses TRBV29-1 with TRBJ1-2; D is undetermined. CDR3 length: 10 amino acids. The germline V gene has CDR1 SQVTM and CDR2 ANQGSEA. Deletions cut 4 bases from V and 6 bases from J, with 6 bases between. CDR3 coding DNA: TGCAGCGTTGGATTAGATGGCTACACCTTC. Its translation: CSVGLDGYTF. Complete variable domain (other parts from reference TRBV29-1 and TRBJ1-2): SAVISQKPSRDICQRGTSLTIQCQVDSQVTMMFWYRQQPGQSLTLIATANQGSEATYESGFVIDKFPISRPNLTFSTLTVSNMSPEDSSIYLCSVGLDGYTFGSGTRLTVV.

The rearrangement uses TRBV4-2 and TRBJ1-5; D is undetermined. This CDR3 comprises 14 residues. Germline loops: CDR1 LGHNA, CDR2 YNFKEQ. V shed 1 base and J shed 6 bases, with 10 bases lying between them. CDR3 bases: TGTGCCAGCAGCCAAGGAGGGTCGGGTCAGCCCCAGCATTTT. As protein: CASSQGGSGQPQHF.